The 22 T cell receptor beta chains in this list originate from one sample, sequenced in a study of tumor-infiltrating T cells and Merkel cell polyomavirus. Study details: The T cells studied were KLL-specific CD8+ cells against Merkel polyomavirus.

Sequenced by immunoSEQ multiplex PCR; TCRdb stores in-frame clones only, minus some. The sample has 20,000 to 25,000 clones; roughly 87% are singletons. All patients' tumors stained robustly positive for Merkel cell polyomavirus Large T antigen by immunohistochemistry. The material sequenced was lymph node tissue. The origin of the receptors is a man aged 50-59 years with Merkel cell carcinoma.

On this clone: A read error may account for a junction end that differs from germline. Other nucleotide sequences in the sample specify the same CDR3. The chain is built from TRBV27 and TRBJ2-3, with D possibly being TRBD2 (5 bases). This CDR3 contains 16 residues. CDR1 and CDR2 (germline): MNHEY, SMNVEV (reference sequence). The chain's CDR3 is CASSLSRAVSTDTQYF. The CDR3 DNA sequence: TGTGCCAGCAGTTTATCTCGAGCGGTTAGCACAGATACGCAGTACTTT.

As for this clone: The junction shows a germline mismatch at one end, possibly a read error. The chain has TRBV7-7 and TRBJ2-1; TRBD2 matches 7 bases. This CDR3 contains 17 residues. Germline CDR1 reads SSHAT; CDR2 reads FNYEAQ (reference sequence). The CDR3 protein is CASSSSLAFGTYNEQFF. CDR3 nucleotide sequence: TGTGCTAGCAGCTCCTCACTAGCGTTTGGTACCTACAATGAGCAGTTCTTC.

The rearrangement links TRBV28 to TRBJ1-1; D gene uncertain. Germline CDR1 and CDR2: MDHEN and SYDVKM. This CDR3 spans 14 amino acids. V lost 6 bases, J lost 5 bases, and 16 bases lay in between. This CDR3 is CASSTGFRGTEAFF. The CDR3 DNA is TGTGCCAGCAGCACCGGGTTTCGAGGAACTGAAGCTTTCTTT. The full variable domain, its missing parts supplied by reference TRBV28 and TRBJ1-1, is DVKVTQSSRYLVKRTGEKVFLECVQDMDHENMFWYRQDPGLGLRLIYFSYDVKMKEKGDIPEGYSVSREKKERFSLILESASTNQTSMYLCASSTGFRGTEAFFGQGTRLTVV.

The chain is built from TRBV12-5 and TRBJ2-5, with TRBD2 matching 14 bases. The CDR3 runs 17 residues. Trimming removed 6 bases from V and 2 bases from J; junction bases left unmatched: 8. Germline V gene data show CDR1 as LGHNT and CDR2 as FRNRAP. The DNA for the CDR3 is TGTGCTAGTGGCCCCTCTGGACTAGCGGGGGGACAAGAGACCCAGTACTTC. Protein sequence: CASGPSGLAGGQETQYF.

This chain links TRBV5-1 with TRBJ1-2; the D gene is possibly TRBD1 (5 bases). The ends were cut back, 0 bases at V and 8 bases at J, with 17 bases in the middle. Germline lookup yields CDR1 SGHRS and CDR2 YFSETQ. The CDR3 is made up of 15 amino acids. Written as DNA, the CDR3 is TGCGCCAGCAGCTTGGTGGATCTAGGGGCGGAGGGCTACACCTTC. Its translation is CASSLVDLGAEGYTF.

The rearrangement joins TRBV18 to TRBJ1-1; 9 bases fit TRBD1. Trimming took 3 bases from V and 1 from J; bases not matched to a gene: 0. The V gene's germline CDR1 is KGHSH and CDR2 LQKENI. The CDR3 is 14 residues long. The CDR3 loop is CASSPDRGNTEAFF. The CDR3 coding sequence is TGTGCCAGCTCACCGGACAGGGGGAACACTGAAGCTTTCTTT. Together with reference TRBV18 and TRBJ1-1, the CDR3 gives the full variable domain: NAGVMQNPRHLVRRRGQEARLRCSPMKGHSHVYWYRQLPEEGLKFMVYLQKENIIDESGMPKERFSAEFPKEGPSILRIQQVVRGDSAAYFCASSPDRGNTEAFFGQGTRLTVV.

The rearrangement links TRBV5-4 to TRBJ2-7; TRBD1 agrees at 9 bases. CDR3 size: 14 residues. Germline loops: CDR1 SGHNT, CDR2 YYREEE (reference sequence). V shed 2 bases and J 7 bases; nucleotides not matched to a gene: 7. CDR3 DNA: TGTGCCAGCAGCTTCGTACAGGGGGCTGGAGAGCAGTACTTC. Translated, it gives CASSFVQGAGEQYF.

The V and J genes are TRBV6-1 and TRBJ2-5; the D gene is possibly TRBD1 (6 bases). The V end was cut by 4 bases, the J end by 6 bases, with 15 bases between. The CDR3 has 14 amino acids. The germline V gene encodes CDR1 MNHNS and CDR2 SASEGT. The CDR3 sequence is CASSVTGHGKTQYF. CDR3 in DNA: TGTGCCAGCAGTGTGACAGGCCACGGGAAGACCCAGTACTTC.

The chain links TRBV6-5 to TRBJ2-7, with TRBD1 matching 11 bases. The trim removed 5 bases at V and 5 bases at J, leaving 5 bases unmatched. The CDR3 loop spans 14 amino acids. CDR1 is MNHEY, CDR2 SVGAGI, per germline. CDR3 coding DNA: TGTGCCAGCAGTCCCCGGGACAGGGGGGACGAGCAGTACTTC. Translated: CASSPRDRGDEQYF.

The chain joins TRBV18 to TRBJ1-1, with D perhaps TRBD1 (5 bases). This CDR3 has 20 amino acids. Germline V gives CDR1 KGHSH, CDR2 LQKENI. Trimming stripped 1 base from V and 0 bases from J, with 24 bases between. The CDR3 nucleotides read TGTGCCAGCTCACCACTGCAGGGAGGTACGGGGGGTCGTATGAACACTGAAGCTTTCTTT. As protein: CASSPLQGGTGGRMNTEAFF.

V and J are TRBV18 and TRBJ1-2; 9 bases agree with TRBD1. The CDR3 is made up of 18 amino acids. The J segment lost 5 bases and the V segment lost 0 bases, leaving 13 bases of the junction unmatched. The germline V gene has CDR1 KGHSH and CDR2 LQKENI. The CDR3 sequence: CASSPPNTGGAPWYGYTF. CDR3 DNA: TGTGCCAGCTCACCACCGAACACAGGGGGCGCTCCATGGTATGGCTACACCTTC.

The chain is built from TRBV28 and TRBJ1-3; maybe TRBD1 (5 bases). CDR1 and CDR2 from the germline V gene are MDHEN and SYDVKM. This CDR3 is built from 14 residues. V was pared by 6 bases and J by 4 bases, with 13 bases between. The CDR3 loop is CASRLQGTGNTIYF. The CDR3 coding sequence is TGTGCCAGCAGATTGCAGGGAACCGGAAACACCATATATTTT.

This clone was counted only a few times. This chain links TRBV6-5 with TRBJ2-7; the match to TRBD1 covers 7 bases. V lost 3 bases, J lost 12 bases, and 11 bases stayed unmatched. The CDR3 covers 13 residues. Germline CDR1 and CDR2: MNHEY and SVGAGI. CDR3: CASSYRQGGVGYF. The CDR3 nucleotides are TGTGCCAGCAGTTATCGACAGGGCGGCGTAGGGTACTTC.

This sequence joins TRBV9 and TRBJ2-3, with unresolved D. V lost 2 bases to trimming and J lost 4 bases, with 5 bases between them. CDR3 size: 12 residues. CDR1 is SGDLS and CDR2 is YYNGEE in the germline V gene. CDR3 sequence reads: CASSVAADTQYF. DNA of the CDR3: TGTGCCAGCAGCGTGGCCGCAGATACGCAGTATTTT.

The CDR3 nucleotides read TGTGCCAGCAGTTACTCGGGGACAGGGTGGTACAATGAGCAGTTCTTC. This translates into CASSYSGTGWYNEQFF. The gene calls are TRBV6-5 and TRBJ2-1; 9 nucleotides align to TRBD1. CDR3 length equals 16 residues. The ends lost 0 bases at V and 4 bases at J; junction bases unmatched: 4. Germline CDR1 is MNHEY and CDR2 is SVGAGI.

The V gene is TRBV5-5, the J gene TRBJ1-2; TRBD1 matches 7 bases. The V and J ends lost 4 bases and 5 bases, in that order; junction bases with no gene match: 8. Looked up from germline, CDR1 is SGHKS and CDR2 is YYEKEE (reference sequence). The CDR3 consists of 14 residues. The CDR3 loop is CASSISQGSYGYTF. The CDR3, as DNA: TGTGCCAGCAGCATTTCACAGGGGTCGTATGGCTACACCTTC.

The chain couples TRBV29-1 to TRBJ2-2; 7 nucleotides match TRBD1. Germline V gene sequence: CDR1 SQVTM, CDR2 ANQGSEA. The CDR3 spans 13 residues. V was pared by 5 bases and J by 6 bases, with 6 bases of the junction left unmatched. CDR3 bases: TGCAGCGTTCGACAGGGTTTAGCCGGGGAGCTGTTTTTT. This sequence encodes CSVRQGLAGELFF.

The chain recombines TRBV28 with TRBJ2-2; tentative D call: TRBD1 (6 bases). V was trimmed by 3 bases and J by 4 bases, leaving 15 bases between them. The CDR3 has 16 residues. Germline CDR1 MDHEN, CDR2 SYDVKM. In DNA form, the CDR3 reads TGTGCCAGCAGTTTTGACAGGCACTTTAGCACCGGGGAGCTGTTTTTT. Its protein product is CASSFDRHFSTGELFF.

This chain uses TRBV7-9 with TRBJ2-5; perhaps TRBD2 as D (5 bases). The CDR3 is 17 residues long. CDR1 and CDR2 (germline): SEHNR, FQNEAQ (reference sequence). V lost 5 bases and J 2 bases, leaving 21 bases between the germline ends. This CDR3 is CASSPTPTWTGQETQYF. Here the CDR3 DNA reads TGTGCCAGCAGCCCAACCCCCACATGGACGGGACAAGAGACCCAGTACTTC. The whole variable domain, filled in from reference TRBV7-9 and TRBJ2-5, reads DTGVSQNPRHKITKRGQNVTFRCDPISEHNRLYWYRQTLGQGPEFLTYFQNEAQLEKSRLLSDRFSAERPKGSFSTLEIQRTEQGDSAMYLCASSPTPTWTGQETQYFGPGTRLLVL.

This clone was seen a handful of times. J is TRBJ2-1 and V is TRBV5-6; 7 positions agree with TRBD2. The germline CDR1 and CDR2 sequences are SGHDT and YYEEEE. The junction had 12 bases not matched to a gene; V was cut back by 4 bases and J by 8 bases. The CDR3 consists of 15 residues. Here the CDR3 DNA reads TGTGCCAGCAGCCCTGGACTAGAGGAGGGACATGAGCAGTTCTTC. It translates to CASSPGLEEGHEQFF.

This chain links TRBV27 with TRBJ1-4, with 7 bases identical to TRBD1. The germline gives CDR1 MNHEY, CDR2 SMNVEV (reference sequence). Trimming took 6 bases from V and 7 from J; bases not matched to a gene: 5. The CDR3 length is 13 residues. The CDR3 nucleotides are TGTGCCAGCAGAGTAAGACAGGGTGAAAAACTGTTTTTT. Translated, it gives CASRVRQGEKLFF.

The rearrangement uses TRBV5-5 and TRBJ2-7; 9 nucleotides line up with TRBD2. This CDR3 has 16 amino acids. The V segment lost 4 bases and the J segment 0 bases; nucleotides outside the gene matches: 8. In germline, CDR1 is SGHKS, CDR2 YYEKEE (reference sequence). Here the CDR3 DNA reads TGTGCCAGCAGCACGACCGGGACTAGCAGCTCCTACGAGCAGTACTTC. Translated: CASSTTGTSSSYEQYF.